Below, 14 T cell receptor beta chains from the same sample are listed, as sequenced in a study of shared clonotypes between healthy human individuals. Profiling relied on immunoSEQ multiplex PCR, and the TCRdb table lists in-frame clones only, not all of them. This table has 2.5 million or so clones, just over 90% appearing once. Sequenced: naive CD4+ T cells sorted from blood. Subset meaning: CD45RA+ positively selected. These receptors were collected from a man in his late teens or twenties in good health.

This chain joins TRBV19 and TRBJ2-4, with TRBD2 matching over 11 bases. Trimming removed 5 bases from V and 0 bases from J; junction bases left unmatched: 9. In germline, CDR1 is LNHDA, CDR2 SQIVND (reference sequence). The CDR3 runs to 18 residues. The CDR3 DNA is TGTGCCAGTAGTGCCACTAGCGGGAGAGGGGTAGCCAAAAACATTCAGTACTTC. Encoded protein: CASSATSGRGVAKNIQYF. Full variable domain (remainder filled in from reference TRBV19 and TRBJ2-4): DGGITQSPKYLFRKEGQNVTLSCEQNLNHDAMYWYRQDPGQGLRLIYYSQIVNDFQKGDIAEGYSVSREKKESFPLTVTSAQKNPTAFYLCASSATSGRGVAKNIQYFGAGTRLSVL.

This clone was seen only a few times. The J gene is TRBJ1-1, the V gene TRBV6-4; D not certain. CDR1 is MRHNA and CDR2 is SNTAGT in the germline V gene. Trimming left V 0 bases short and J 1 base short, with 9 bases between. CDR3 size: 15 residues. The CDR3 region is CASSDSKGPNTEAFF. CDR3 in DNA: TGTGCCAGCAGTGACTCGAAAGGGCCGAACACTGAAGCTTTCTTT.

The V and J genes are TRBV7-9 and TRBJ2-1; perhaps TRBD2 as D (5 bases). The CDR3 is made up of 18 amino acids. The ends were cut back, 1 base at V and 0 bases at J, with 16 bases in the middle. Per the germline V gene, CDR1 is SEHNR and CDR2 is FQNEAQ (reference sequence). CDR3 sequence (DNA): TGTGCCAGCAGCTTAGGGCTAAGTAGCGCGAACTCCTACAATGAGCAGTTCTTC. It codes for CASSLGLSSANSYNEQFF.

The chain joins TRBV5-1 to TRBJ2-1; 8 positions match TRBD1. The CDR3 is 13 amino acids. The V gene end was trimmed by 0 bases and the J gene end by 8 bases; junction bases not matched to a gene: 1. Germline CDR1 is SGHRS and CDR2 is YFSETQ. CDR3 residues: CASSLGQGYEQFF. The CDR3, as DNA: TGCGCCAGCAGCTTGGGACAGGGGTATGAGCAGTTCTTC.

The CDR3 sequence: CASSPKGQSNQPQHF. The CDR3 nucleotides are TGTGCCAGCTCACCGAAGGGGCAAAGCAATCAGCCCCAGCATTTT. The V gene is TRBV18, the J gene TRBJ1-5, with a tentative D call TRBD1 (5 bases). The length of the CDR3 is 15 residues. From germline, CDR1 is KGHSH and CDR2 LQKENI. V lost 3 bases and J 1 base, leaving 10 bases between the germline ends.

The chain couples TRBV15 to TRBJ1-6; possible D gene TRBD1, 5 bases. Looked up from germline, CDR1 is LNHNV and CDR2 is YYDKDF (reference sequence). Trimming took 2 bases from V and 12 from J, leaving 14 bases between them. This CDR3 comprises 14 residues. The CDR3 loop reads CATSRSRVTGPLHF. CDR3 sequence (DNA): TGTGCCACCAGCAGATCCAGGGTTACGGGACCCCTCCACTTT.

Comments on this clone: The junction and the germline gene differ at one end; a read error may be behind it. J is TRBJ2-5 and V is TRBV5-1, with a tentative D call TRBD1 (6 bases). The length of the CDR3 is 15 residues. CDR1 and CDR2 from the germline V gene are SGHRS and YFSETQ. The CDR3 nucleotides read TGCGCCAGCTGCTTTGGTGGGGGCAGAGGAGAGACCCAGTACTTC. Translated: CASCFGGGRGETQYF.

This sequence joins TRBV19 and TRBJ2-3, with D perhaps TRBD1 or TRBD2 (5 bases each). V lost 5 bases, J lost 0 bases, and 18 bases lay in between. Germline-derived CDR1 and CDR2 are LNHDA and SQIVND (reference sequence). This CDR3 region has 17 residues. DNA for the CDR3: TGTGCCAGTAGTTTCAAGGGGAGCGGAGGTAGCACAGATACGCAGTATTTT. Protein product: CASSFKGSGGSTDTQYF.

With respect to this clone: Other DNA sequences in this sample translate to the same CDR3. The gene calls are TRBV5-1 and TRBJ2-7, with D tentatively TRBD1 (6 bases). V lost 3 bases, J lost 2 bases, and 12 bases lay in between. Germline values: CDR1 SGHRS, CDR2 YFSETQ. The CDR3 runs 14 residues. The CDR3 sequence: CASSSQGGTYEQYF. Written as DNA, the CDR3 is TGCGCCAGCAGCTCACAGGGTGGTACCTACGAGCAGTACTTC.

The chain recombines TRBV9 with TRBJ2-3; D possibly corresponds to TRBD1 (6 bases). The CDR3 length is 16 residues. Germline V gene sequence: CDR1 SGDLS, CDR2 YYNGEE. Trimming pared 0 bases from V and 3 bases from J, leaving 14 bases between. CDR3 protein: CASSVATGRGTDTQYF. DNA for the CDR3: TGTGCCAGCAGCGTAGCTACGGGCAGGGGTACAGATACGCAGTATTTT.

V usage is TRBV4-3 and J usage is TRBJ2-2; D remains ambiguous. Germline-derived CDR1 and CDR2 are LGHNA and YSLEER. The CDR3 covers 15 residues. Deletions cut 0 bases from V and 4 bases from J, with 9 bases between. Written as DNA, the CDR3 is TGCGCCAGCAGCCAAGAAATTGTTATCACCGGGGAGCTGTTTTTT. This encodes CASSQEIVITGELFF.

The CDR3 loop is CAISEQGNSGNTIYF. The CDR3 nucleotides read TGTGCCATCAGTGAACAGGGTAACTCTGGAAACACCATATATTTT. The chain is built from TRBV10-3 and TRBJ1-3, with D tentatively TRBD1 (6 bases). Trimming removed 3 bases from V and 0 bases from J, with 9 bases in between. This CDR3 spans 15 amino acids. Germline CDR1 is ENHRY and CDR2 is SYGVKD.

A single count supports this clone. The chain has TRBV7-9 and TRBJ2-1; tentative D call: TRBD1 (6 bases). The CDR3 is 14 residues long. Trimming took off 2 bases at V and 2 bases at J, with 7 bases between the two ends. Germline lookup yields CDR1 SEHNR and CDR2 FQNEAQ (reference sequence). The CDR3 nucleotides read TGTGCCAGCAGCTTACAGGGGCCCTACAATGAGCAGTTCTTC. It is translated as CASSLQGPYNEQFF.

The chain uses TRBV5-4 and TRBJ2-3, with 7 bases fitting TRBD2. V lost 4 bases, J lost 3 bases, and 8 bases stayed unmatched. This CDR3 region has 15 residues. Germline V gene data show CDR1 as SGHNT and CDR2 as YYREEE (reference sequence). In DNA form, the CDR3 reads TGTGCCAGCAGCGGCGGGAGATCGCGGACAGATACGCAGTATTTT. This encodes CASSGGRSRTDTQYF.